This TCR beta chain was identified during a study of circulating CD8 cells and anti-PD-1 response in melanoma. Findings and caveats of the study: Under 8% of TRB clonotypes were shared between subsets at M1. Diversity ranked highest in DNEG and lowest in TIGIT subsets.

Sorting of live CD3+CD8+TCRalphabeta+ cells by PD-1 and/or TIGIT gave four subsets. TCR libraries were prepared from around 15 ng of total RNA with the QIAseq Immune Repertoire TCR panel. TCRdb called the reads again in MiXCR, with one record for every CDR3 protein. Among about 500 distinct CDR3 sequences listed, about a tenth were seen once. With regard to this clonotype: The antigen is not known.

This CDR3 has 16 residues. V was pared by 3 bases and J by 5 bases, with 19 bases between. The sequence was obtained from a human donor with melanoma. The V call is TRBV5-3, the J call TRBJ2-3; perhaps D is TRBD1 or TRBD2 (6 bases each). TRBV5-3 belongs to the ORF category, with a function that is uncertain. This specimen consisted of CD8+ T cells from PBMCs, obtained at baseline or after one month of anti-PD-1 therapy (not recorded which). CDR3 sequence reads: CARSCRGRRGQDTQYF. The CDR3 DNA reads TGTGCCAGAAGCTGCCGTGGGCGGAGGGGACAAGATACGCAGTATTTT.